Listed below are T cell receptor beta chains from one sample, sequenced in a study of blood T cell repertoires in COVID-19. Profiled with immunoSEQ multiplex PCR; TCRdb holds only in-frame clones, not every one. This table holds about 370,000 clones, roughly 90% found once. The sample comprised peripheral blood. These receptors originate from a young woman with COVID-19, enrolled during active disease. Each CDR3 is given with its conserved first and last residue. The D gene is left open where the match is weak. Size is omitted from some rows. Given values are once, few, many or a class for expanded clones.

V gene,J gene,clone size,D gene,CDR3 protein,CDR3 DNA
TRBV5-5,TRBJ2-1,NA,TRBD2,CASSLLAGDRDEQFF,TGTGCCAGCAGCTTACTAGCGGGAGATCGCGATGAGCAGTTCTTC
TRBV6-5,TRBJ2-1,NA,TRBD2,CASNRGGTYNEQFF,TGTGCCAGCAACCGCGGGGGGACTTACAATGAGCAGTTCTTC
TRBV12-5,TRBJ1-2,once,TRBD1,CASGGDRTPYGYTF,TGTGCTAGTGGTGGGGACAGGACACCCTATGGCTACACCTTC
TRBV11-3,TRBJ2-5,NA,TRBD1,CASSSAGTGPGETQYF,TGTGCCAGCAGCTCGGCCGGGACAGGGCCAGGGGAGACCCAGTACTTC
TRBV3-1/TRBV3-2,TRBJ2-1,NA,TRBD2,CASSLGTSGRKSYNEQFF,TGTGCCAGCAGCCTCGGGACTAGCGGGAGGAAATCCTACAATGAGCAGTTCTTC
TRBV30,TRBJ2-5,NA,TRBD1,CAWGTGGDVETQYF,TGTGCCTGGGGGACAGGGGGCGACGTAGAGACCCAGTACTTC
TRBV30,TRBJ2-1,NA,TRBD2,CAWQGGRRSYNEQFF,TGTGCCTGGCAAGGCGGGAGGCGCTCCTACAATGAGCAGTTCTTC
TRBV6-5,TRBJ2-5,NA,TRBD1,CASSYGTGGEETQYF,TGTGCCAGCAGTTACGGGACAGGGGGCGAAGAGACCCAGTACTTC
TRBV30,TRBJ2-5,NA,NA,CAWSVWGGQETQYF,TGTGCCTGGAGTGTCTGGGGCGGACAAGAGACCCAGTACTTC
TRBV7-2,TRBJ1-2,NA,TRBD1,CASSLVGVRGTGGYGYTF,TGTGCCAGCAGCTTAGTCGGGGTCCGAGGGACAGGGGGCTATGGCTACACCTTC
TRBV19,TRBJ2-7,NA,TRBD1,CARGREQYF,TGTGCGAGGGGGCGCGAGCAGTACTTC
TRBV21-1,TRBJ1-5,once,NA,CASSITGQGSGQPQHF,TGTGCCAGCAGCATAACCGGACAGGGATCGGGACAGCCCCAGCATTTT
TRBV7-2,TRBJ1-4,once,TRBD1,CASSKDRVATNEKLFF,TGTGCCAGCAGTAAGGACAGGGTCGCAACTAATGAAAAACTGTTTTTT
TRBV11-3,TRBJ2-7,NA,NA,CASSLVVTSAEQYF,TGTGCCAGCAGCTTAGTTGTGACATCAGCCGAGCAGTACTTC
TRBV6-5,TRBJ2-1,NA,NA,CASSSLGSRNEQFF,TGTGCCAGCAGCTCTCTTGGGAGTAGGAATGAGCAGTTCTTC
TRBV6-6,TRBJ1-2,NA,TRBD1,CASSFPGQSYGYTF,TGTGCCAGCAGTTTTCCGGGACAGAGCTATGGCTACACCTTC
TRBV4-1,TRBJ1-4,NA,TRBD1,CASSLQRGDRGRGEKLFF,TGCGCCAGCAGCCTCCAACGGGGGGACAGGGGGCGAGGTGAAAAACTGTTTTTT
TRBV7-8,TRBJ2-5,once,TRBD2,CASSPRTGGVETQYF,TGTGCCAGCAGCCCTAGAACCGGGGGGGTGGAGACCCAGTACTTC
TRBV19,TRBJ2-2,NA,NA,CASSKRLAYGTGELFF,TGTGCCAGTAGTAAGAGGCTAGCTTACGGCACCGGGGAGCTGTTTTTT
TRBV7-2,TRBJ2-1,NA,TRBD2,CASTGLGVYNEQFF,TGTGCCAGCACGGGACTAGGGGTATACAATGAGCAGTTCTTC
TRBV5-4,TRBJ2-5,NA,TRBD1,CASTGTEETQYF,TGTGCCAGCACCGGGACAGAAGAGACCCAGTACTTC
TRBV13,TRBJ1-2,once,TRBD1,CASSFQGAGGYTF,TGTGCCAGCAGCTTCCAGGGGGCCGGTGGCTACACCTTC
TRBV12-3/TRBV12-4,TRBJ1-2,NA,TRBD1,CASSPGTGDGYTF,TGTGCCAGCAGTCCGGGGACAGGGGATGGCTACACCTTC
TRBV6-5,TRBJ1-5,NA,NA,CASSTSTGRNQPQHF,TGTGCCAGCAGTACTTCCACAGGGCGCAATCAGCCCCAGCATTTT
TRBV7-9,TRBJ1-3,NA,NA,CASSLLGNTIYF,TGTGCCAGCAGCCTGCTAGGAAACACCATATATTTT